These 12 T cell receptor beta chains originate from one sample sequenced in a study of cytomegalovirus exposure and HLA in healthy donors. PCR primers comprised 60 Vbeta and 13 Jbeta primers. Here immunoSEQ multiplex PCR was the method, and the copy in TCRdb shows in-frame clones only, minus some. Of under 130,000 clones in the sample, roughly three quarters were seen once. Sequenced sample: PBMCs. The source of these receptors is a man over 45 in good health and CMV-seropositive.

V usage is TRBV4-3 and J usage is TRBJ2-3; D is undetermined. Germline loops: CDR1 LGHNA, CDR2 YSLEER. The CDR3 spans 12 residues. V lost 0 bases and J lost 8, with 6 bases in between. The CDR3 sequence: CASSQDKFTQYF. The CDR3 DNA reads TGCGCCAGCAGCCAAGATAAATTTACGCAGTATTTT.

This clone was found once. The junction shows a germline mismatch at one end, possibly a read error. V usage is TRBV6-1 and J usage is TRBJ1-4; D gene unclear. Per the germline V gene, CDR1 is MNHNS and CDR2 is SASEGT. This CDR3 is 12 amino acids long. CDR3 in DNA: TGTACCAGCAGCTCCCAGGTAGGAAAACTGTTTTTT. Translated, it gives CTSSSQVGKLFF.

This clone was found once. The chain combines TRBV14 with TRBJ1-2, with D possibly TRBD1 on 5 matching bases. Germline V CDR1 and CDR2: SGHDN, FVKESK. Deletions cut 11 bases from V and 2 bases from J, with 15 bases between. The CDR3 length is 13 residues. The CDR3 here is CAEPEGTNYGYTF. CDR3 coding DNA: TGTGCCGAACCGGAGGGGACGAACTATGGCTACACCTTC.

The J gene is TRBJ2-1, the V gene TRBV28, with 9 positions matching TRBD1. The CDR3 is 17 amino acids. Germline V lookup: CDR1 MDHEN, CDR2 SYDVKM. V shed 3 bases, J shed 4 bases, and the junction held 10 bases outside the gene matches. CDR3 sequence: CASSFPAGTGNYNEQFF. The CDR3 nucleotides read TGTGCCAGCAGTTTTCCGGCCGGGACAGGGAATTACAATGAGCAGTTCTTC.

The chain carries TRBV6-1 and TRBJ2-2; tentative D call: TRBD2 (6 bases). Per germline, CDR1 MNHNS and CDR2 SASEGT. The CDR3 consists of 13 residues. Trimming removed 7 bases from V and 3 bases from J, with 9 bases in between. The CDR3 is CASKERDTGELFF. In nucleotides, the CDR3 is TGTGCCAGCAAGGAGCGGGACACCGGGGAGCTGTTTTTT.

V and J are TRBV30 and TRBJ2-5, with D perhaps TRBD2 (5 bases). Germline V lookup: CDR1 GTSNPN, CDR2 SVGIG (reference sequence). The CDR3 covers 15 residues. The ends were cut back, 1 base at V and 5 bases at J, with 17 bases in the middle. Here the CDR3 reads CAWSGRTSSGETQYF. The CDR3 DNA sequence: TGTGCCTGGAGTGGCCGGACCTCTTCGGGGGAGACCCAGTACTTC. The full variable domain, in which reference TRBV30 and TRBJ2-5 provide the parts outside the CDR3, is SQTIHQWPATLVQPVGSPLSLECTVEGTSNPNLYWYRQAAGRGLQLLFYSVGIGQISSEVPQNLSASRPQDRQFILSSKKLLLSDSGFYLCAWSGRTSSGETQYFGPGTRLLVL.

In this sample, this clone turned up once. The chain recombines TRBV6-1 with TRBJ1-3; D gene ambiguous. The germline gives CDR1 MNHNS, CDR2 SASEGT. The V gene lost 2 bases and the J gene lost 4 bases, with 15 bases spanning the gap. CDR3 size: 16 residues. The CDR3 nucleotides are TGTGCCAGCAGTGAAAACGCGGGCAGCGTAGGAAACACCATATATTTT. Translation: CASSENAGSVGNTIYF.

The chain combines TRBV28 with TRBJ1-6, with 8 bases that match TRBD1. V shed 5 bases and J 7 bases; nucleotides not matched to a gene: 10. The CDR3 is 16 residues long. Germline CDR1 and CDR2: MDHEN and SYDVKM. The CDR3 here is CASSPGQAGSNSPLHF. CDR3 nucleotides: TGTGCCAGCAGTCCGGGACAGGCGGGGAGCAATTCACCCCTCCACTTT.

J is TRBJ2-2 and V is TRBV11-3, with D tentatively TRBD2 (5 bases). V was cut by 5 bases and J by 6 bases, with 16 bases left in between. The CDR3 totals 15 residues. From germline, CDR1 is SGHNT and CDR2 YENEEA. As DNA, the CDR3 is TGTGCCAGCAGCGGACTTCCAGAAGGTGCCGGGGAGCTGTTTTTT. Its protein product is CASSGLPEGAGELFF.

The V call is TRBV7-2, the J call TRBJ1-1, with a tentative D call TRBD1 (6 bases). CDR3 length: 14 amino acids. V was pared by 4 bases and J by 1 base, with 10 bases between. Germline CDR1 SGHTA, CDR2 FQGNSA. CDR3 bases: TGTGCCAGCAGCTCAACGACAGGGAACACTGAAGCTTTCTTT. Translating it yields CASSSTTGNTEAFF. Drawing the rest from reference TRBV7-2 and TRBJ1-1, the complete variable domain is GAGVSQSPSNKVTEKGKDVELRCDPISGHTALYWYRQSLGQGLEFLIYFQGNSAPDKSGLPSDRFSAERTGGSVSTLTIQRTQQEDSAVYLCASSSTTGNTEAFFGQGTRLTVV.

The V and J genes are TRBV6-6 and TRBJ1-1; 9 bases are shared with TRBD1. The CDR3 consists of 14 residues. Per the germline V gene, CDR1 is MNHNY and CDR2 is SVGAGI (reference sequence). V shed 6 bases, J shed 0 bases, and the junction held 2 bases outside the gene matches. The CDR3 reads CASRGTGLNTEAFF. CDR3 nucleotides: TGTGCCAGCAGGGGGACAGGGTTGAACACTGAAGCTTTCTTT.

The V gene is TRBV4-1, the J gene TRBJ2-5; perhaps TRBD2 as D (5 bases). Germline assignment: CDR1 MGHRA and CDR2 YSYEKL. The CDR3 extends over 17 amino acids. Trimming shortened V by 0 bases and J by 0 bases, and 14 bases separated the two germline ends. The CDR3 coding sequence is TGCGCCAGCAGCCAAGATCTGGGGAGCAGCTACCAAGAGACCCAGTACTTC. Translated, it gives CASSQDLGSSYQETQYF.